Listed below are T cell receptor beta chains from one sample, sequenced in a study of T cell responses to AZD1222 COVID-19 vaccine. Generated by immunoSEQ multiplex PCR, the TCRdb table keeps only in-frame clones and is missing some. The table lists some 90,000 clones, under 95% of them singletons. The material was peripheral blood, obtained on day 0 of MenACWY control vaccination. These TCRs come from an adult in good health. The CDR3 runs from the conserved cysteine through the conserved F or W. A D gene is named only where the DNA matches it firmly. Only part of the rows carry a size: once, few, many, or a class if the clone is expanded.

d_gene,v_gene,j_gene,abundance,CDR3nt,CDR3aa
TRBD1,TRBV5-1,TRBJ1-4,.,TGCGCCAGCAGTTTCGACAGGGAGGTTCATGAAAAACTGTTTTTT,CASSFDREVHEKLFF
.,TRBV6-5,TRBJ1-2,.,TGTGCCAGCAGTTACTCCACAGCTAACTATGGCTACACCTTC,CASSYSTANYGYTF
TRBD1,TRBV5-1,TRBJ2-1,.,TGCGCCAGCAGCTTATTACAGGGGCCCAGGTTCTTC,CASSLLQGPRFF
.,TRBV7-2,TRBJ2-2,.,TGTGCCAGCAGCTTAGACAGCGCGAACACCGGGGAGCTGTTTTTT,CASSLDSANTGELFF
.,TRBV11-2,TRBJ1-2,.,TGTGCCAGCAGCTTAGACACAGACTATGGCTACACCTTC,CASSLDTDYGYTF
.,TRBV5-6,TRBJ1-1,.,TGTGCCAGCAGCGAAGGGGCTTTGGAAGCTTTCTTT,CASSEGALEAFF
.,TRBV7-9,TRBJ2-5,once,TGTGCCAGCAGCTTGGCGGAAGAGACCCAGTACTTC,CASSLAEETQYF
.,TRBV4-2,TRBJ2-1,few,TGTGCCAGCAGCCAAGAGGGGGCATACGACGGTTTTCAGTTCTTC,CASSQEGAYDGFQFF
TRBD1,TRBV7-2,TRBJ2-5,.,TGTGCCAGCAGCCCCGGACAGGCACAAGAGACCCAGTACTTC,CASSPGQAQETQYF
TRBD2,TRBV6-1,TRBJ2-2,.,TGTGCCAGCAGTGTTTTCGGACTAGCGGGGGGGACCGGGGAGCTGTTTTTT,CASSVFGLAGGTGELFF
.,TRBV27,TRBJ2-7,.,TGTGCCAGCAGTTTAAGAGTCGGGAGCGAATACGAGCAGTACTTC,CASSLRVGSEYEQYF
TRBD1,TRBV3-1/TRBV3-2,TRBJ1-1,once,TGTGCCAGCAGCCAGCTGGGACAGGAAGCTTTCTTT,CASSQLGQEAFF
.,TRBV6-5,TRBJ1-2,.,TGTGCCAGCAGACCCGAAGCAGGTAGTAACTATGGCTACACCTTC,CASRPEAGSNYGYTF
TRBD1,TRBV5-6,TRBJ1-6,once,TGTGCCAGCACCCCAACCCCGACAGGGATTAATTCACCCCTCCACTTT,CASTPTPTGINSPLHF
.,TRBV5-1,TRBJ2-2,.,TGCGCCAGCAGCTTGCGAGCTTCTGGCGGGGAGCTGTTTTTT,CASSLRASGGELFF
.,TRBV18,TRBJ2-4,.,TGTGCCAGCTCACCCGACTCATCATCCGACATTCAGTACTTC,CASSPDSSSDIQYF
.,TRBV6-5,TRBJ2-1,.,TGTGCCAGCAGCGGGGACTTCTACAATGAGCAGTTCTTC,CASSGDFYNEQFF
TRBD2,TRBV3-1/TRBV3-2,TRBJ2-1,.,TGTGCCAGCAGCCTACATAGGACTAGCGGGGGGGCAAATGAGCAGTTCTTC,CASSLHRTSGGANEQFF
.,TRBV4-2,TRBJ2-1,.,TGTGCCAGCAGCCAAGTAGGCGGGATAGCCTACAATGAGCAGTTCTTC,CASSQVGGIAYNEQFF
.,TRBV4-2,TRBJ1-4,.,TGTGCCAGCAGCGAAAACGGGGGGCTCGGTGAAAAACTGTTTTTT,CASSENGGLGEKLFF
.,TRBV7-2,TRBJ1-2,.,TGTGCCAGCAGCCTTACACTCAACTATGGCTACACCTTC,CASSLTLNYGYTF
.,TRBV18,TRBJ1-1,.,TGTGCCAATACGGGGTCTGGCACTGAAGCTTTCTTT,CANTGSGTEAFF
TRBD1,TRBV3-1/TRBV3-2,TRBJ2-3,.,TGTGCCAGCAGCCAATCCGGGACAGCGGATACGCAGTATTTT,CASSQSGTADTQYF
.,TRBV28,TRBJ2-5,.,TGTGCCAGCAGTCCGACAAACCAAGAGACCCAGTACTTC,CASSPTNQETQYF
.,TRBV12-3/TRBV12-4,TRBJ1-1,once,TGTGCCAGCAGTGCATACACTGAAGCTTTCTTT,CASSAYTEAFF
TRBD2,TRBV5-1,TRBJ2-1,.,TGCGCCAGCAGCTGGGCTAGCGGGGGCTCCTTAAATGAGCAGTTCTTC,CASSWASGGSLNEQFF